This TCR beta chain came from a study of T-cell memory formation after mild COVID-19. Study results and caveats: Cross-reactive memory apparently joined, as some responding clones appeared in pre-infection memory.

MiXCR, run by TCRdb on the 5' RACE reads, gives a single entry per CDR3 protein. Of about 50,000 distinct CDR3 sequences listed, around 7.3% were seen once; the top ten hold roughly 1.5%. Germline CDR1 is SGHTA and CDR2 is FQGNSA. V was cut by 5 bases and J by 4 bases, with 16 bases left in between. This CDR3 spans 15 amino acids. This clonotype showed up many times. Its target is unknown. The origin of this receptor is a man younger than 35 who had mild COVID-19 (a few samples of this study predate the infection). Cell type and time point are not known. The specimen sequenced was PBMCs or a T cell subset sorted from them (not recorded which). J is TRBJ2-3 and V is TRBV7-2; D is undetermined. The CDR3 here is CASSAMASPSDTQYF. For the CDR3, the DNA is TGTGCCAGCAGCGCCATGGCTTCGCCCTCAGATACGCAGTATTTT.